Here is one T cell receptor (beta chain) with its context. The data stem from a study of blood T cell repertoires in COVID-19. Background on the study: Specimens from acute and convalescent COVID-19 originated in the United States, Italy and Spain.

CDR1 SGHTA and CDR2 FQGNSA come from the germline V gene. This CDR3 spans 14 amino acids. The V end lost 2 bases, the J end lost 4 bases, and 11 bases lay between the germline ends. Enrolled during active infection, Seattle patients were then followed longitudinally. The authors' processing: By means of reference gene primer amplification, nucleated cell counts were estimated. The method was immunoSEQ multiplex PCR; TCRdb's version includes in-frame clones alone and lacks a portion of them. V and J calls and clone size come straight from that table; D and trimming were deduced from the DNA. Of 170,000 or so clones in the sample, more than 75% are singletons; the top ten hold roughly 0.57%.

Sequences were obtained from peripheral blood. J is TRBJ1-1 and V is TRBV7-2, with D possibly TRBD1 on 5 matching bases. This receptor was obtained from a man aged 60 to 69 with COVID-19, enrolled during active disease. The CDR3 DNA reads as TGTGCCAGCAGCTTAAACTCAGGGATCACTGAAGCTTTCTTT. Its protein product is CASSLNSGITEAFF.